A single sample gave rise to the 19 T cell receptor beta chains below, sequenced in a study of blood T cell repertoires in COVID-19. Method: immunoSEQ multiplex PCR; TCRdb's copy keeps in-frame clones and lacks some. Altogether under 200,000 clones are present, roughly four fifths being singletons, with the ten largest covering 6% to 7%. Sequenced: peripheral blood. The receptors come from a woman in her forties with acute or convalescent COVID-19.

The count of this clone is one. The chain carries TRBV7-8 and TRBJ2-7, with D possibly being TRBD1 (6 bases). Germline values: CDR1 SGHVS, CDR2 FQNEAQ. V was trimmed by 5 bases and J by 3 bases, leaving 17 bases between them. CDR3 length: 15 amino acids. CDR3 in amino acids: CASSTQGLRGYEQYF. DNA of the CDR3: TGTGCCAGCAGCACACAGGGATTAAGGGGCTACGAGCAGTACTTC.

This chain links TRBV19 with TRBJ1-5; 12 nucleotides agree with TRBD1. Germline assignment: CDR1 LNHDA and CDR2 SQIVND (reference sequence). V shed 6 bases, J shed 6 bases, and the junction held 6 bases outside the gene matches. This CDR3 spans 15 amino acids. The CDR3 is CASSMGQGAFQPQHF. DNA of the CDR3: TGTGCCAGTAGCATGGGACAGGGGGCTTTTCAGCCCCAGCATTTT.

In regard to this clone: Other DNA sequences in the same sample also yield this CDR3. The chain employs TRBV3-1 (or the pseudogene TRBV3-2) and TRBJ2-1; D not resolved. The CDR3 has 11 amino acids. The germline V gene has CDR1 LGHDT and CDR2 YNNKEL (reference sequence). V lost 6 bases, J lost 4 bases, and 4 bases lay in between. The CDR3 DNA follows: TGTGCCAGCAGTTCATACAATGAGCAGTTCTTC. Translated: CASSSYNEQFF.

CDR3 coding DNA: TGTGCCAGCAGCTTTAATACCGGGGAGCTGTTTTTT. Its protein product is CASSFNTGELFF. This chain uses TRBV7-9 with TRBJ2-2; D is undetermined. The length of the CDR3 is 12 residues. V lost 3 bases to trimming and J lost 5 bases, with 4 bases between them. Germline V gives CDR1 SEHNR, CDR2 FQNEAQ (reference sequence). Drawing the rest from reference TRBV7-9 and TRBJ2-2, the complete variable domain is DTGVSQNPRHKITKRGQNVTFRCDPISEHNRLYWYRQTLGQGPEFLTYFQNEAQLEKSRLLSDRFSAERPKGSFSTLEIQRTEQGDSAMYLCASSFNTGELFFGEGSRLTVL.

In this sample, this clone turned up once. The gene calls are TRBV5-4 and TRBJ2-1; 11 nucleotides line up with TRBD2. CDR3 length: 15 residues. After removal of 2 bases from V and 6 bases from J, the junction contained 4 bases not matched to a gene. Per the germline V gene, CDR1 is SGHNT and CDR2 is YYREEE (reference sequence). The CDR3 nucleotides read TGTGCCAGCAGCTTAACTGGGACTAGCGGCAATGAGCAGTTCTTC. Its translation: CASSLTGTSGNEQFF.

Of note for this clone: Other DNA sequences in the same sample also yield this CDR3. V is TRBV18 and J is TRBJ1-2; 7 nucleotides match TRBD1. The CDR3 sequence is 15 residues long. Germline values: CDR1 KGHSH, CDR2 LQKENI. V shed 3 bases and J 2 bases; nucleotides not matched to a gene: 6. The CDR3 loop is CASSPDRDSNYGYTF. The CDR3 nucleotides read TGTGCCAGCTCACCCGACAGGGACTCAAACTATGGCTACACCTTC.

The chain uses TRBV11-2 and TRBJ2-1; maybe TRBD2 (5 bases). Between the trimmed V and J ends, which lost 4 bases and 4 bases, there was a span of 17 bases. Germline lookup yields CDR1 SGHAT and CDR2 FQNNGV. The length of the CDR3 is 16 residues. The CDR3 nucleotides read TGTGCCAGCAGCTCCCAACCCCGCGGGCGGTACAATGAGCAGTTCTTC. As protein: CASSSQPRGRYNEQFF.

The chain couples TRBV5-6 to TRBJ2-5; TRBD2 agrees at 11 bases. Per germline, CDR1 SGHDT and CDR2 YYEEEE. The CDR3 length is 17 residues. Trimming removed 0 bases from V and 1 base from J; junction bases left unmatched: 5. The CDR3 DNA is TGTGCCAGCAGCTTGGTATGGCTAGCGGGGGGCCAAGAGACCCAGTACTTC. Its translation is CASSLVWLAGGQETQYF.

V is TRBV9 and J is TRBJ2-1, with TRBD2 matching 7 bases. Germline trimming cut 5 bases from V and 6 bases from J; bases unmatched to any gene: 11. Looked up from germline, CDR1 is SGDLS and CDR2 is YYNGEE. There are 15 residues in the CDR3. The CDR3 nucleotides are TGTGCCAGCAGTCTCATCTCTAGCGGACCCAATGAGCAGTTCTTC. It is translated as CASSLISSGPNEQFF.

CDR3 amino acids: CASSVGVAGSQDAQYF. CDR3 DNA sequence: TGTGCCAGCAGCGTCGGAGTAGCGGGAAGTCAGGATGCGCAGTATTTT. This chain links TRBV9 with TRBJ2-3; 8 bases are shared with TRBD2. Germline V gene lookup returns CDR1 SGDLS and CDR2 YYNGEE. The trim removed 2 bases at V and 10 bases at J, leaving 15 bases unmatched. The CDR3 extends over 16 amino acids.

The gene calls are TRBV24-1 and TRBJ2-3, with 14 bases aligning to TRBD2. V shed 3 bases, J shed 2 bases, and the junction held 15 bases outside the gene matches. Germline V lookup: CDR1 KGHDR, CDR2 SFDVKD. The CDR3 extends over 21 amino acids. The CDR3 spells CATSDPRLAGGAIKSTDTQYF. In DNA form, the CDR3 reads TGTGCCACCAGTGATCCGCGACTAGCGGGAGGGGCAATTAAGTCCACAGATACGCAGTATTTT.

The J gene is TRBJ1-3, the V gene TRBV28, with 7 bases that match TRBD1. Trimming removed 8 bases from V and 2 bases from J; junction bases left unmatched: 9. There are 15 residues in the CDR3. Per germline, CDR1 MDHEN and CDR2 SYDVKM. The CDR3 loop is CASERNRGAGNTIYF. The CDR3 DNA reads TGTGCCAGCGAGCGAAACAGGGGAGCTGGAAACACCATATATTTT. Based on the CDR3 plus reference TRBV28 and TRBJ1-3, the full variable domain is DVKVTQSSRYLVKRTGEKVFLECVQDMDHENMFWYRQDPGLGLRLIYFSYDVKMKEKGDIPEGYSVSREKKERFSLILESASTNQTSMYLCASERNRGAGNTIYFGEGSWLTVV.

The chain has TRBV14 and TRBJ1-4; D possibly corresponds to TRBD1 (6 bases). V was clipped by 6 bases and J by 8 bases, with 22 bases between them. Germline loops: CDR1 SGHDN, CDR2 FVKESK. The CDR3 extends over 16 amino acids. DNA for the CDR3: TGTGCCAGCAGTGAAAAAATCCCGGGACACAGAGAAAAACTGTTTTTT. This gives the protein CASSEKIPGHREKLFF.

The chain is built from TRBV19 and TRBJ2-3, with D uncertain. Germline V CDR1 and CDR2: LNHDA, SQIVND (reference sequence). The CDR3 sequence is 15 residues long. With 6 bases removed from V and 8 bases from J, the gap between germline ends came to 21 bases. The CDR3 DNA sequence: TGTGCCAGTAGGATAACAGATAACCCATCAGTTACGCAGTATTTT. Protein sequence: CASRITDNPSVTQYF.

Regarding this clone: Germline is not matched at one junction end, which may reflect a read error. The chain carries TRBV18 and TRBJ2-1; 7 bases fit TRBD1. Germline loops: CDR1 KGHSH, CDR2 LQKENI. This CDR3 region has 10 residues. CDR3 in DNA: TGTGCCACCAGTCGGGACAGTGGGCTCTTC. Protein sequence: CATSRDSGLF. The full variable domain, in which reference TRBV18 and TRBJ2-1 provide the parts outside the CDR3, is NAGVMQNPRHLVRRRGQEARLRCSPMKGHSHVYWYRQLPEEGLKFMVYLQKENIIDESGMPKERFSAEFPKEGPSILRIQQVVRGDSAAYFCATSRDSGLFGPGTRLTVL.

The V and J genes are TRBV12-3 or TRBV12-4 and TRBJ1-5; D gene uncertain. The CDR3 contains 13 residues. V dropped 3 bases and J dropped 6 bases, with 9 bases sitting between them. CDR3 in amino acids: CASSLEVTQPQHF. CDR3 DNA sequence: TGTGCCAGCAGTTTGGAGGTAACTCAGCCCCAGCATTTT.

The CDR3, as DNA: TGTGCCAGCAGTTTCTTAAATAATTCACCCCTCCACTTT. It specifies CASSFLNNSPLHF. The chain links TRBV6-5 to TRBJ1-6; no definite D call. Germline CDR1 is MNHEY and CDR2 is SVGAGI. Trimming cost V 4 bases and J 5 bases, with 6 bases left between them. There are 13 residues in the CDR3.

This chain uses TRBV2 with TRBJ1-2; 8 nucleotides agree with TRBD1. Germline V gives CDR1 SNHLY, CDR2 FYNNEI. This CDR3 is 14 amino acids long. Trimming cost V 6 bases and J 8 bases; bases outside gene matches: 11. The CDR3 loop is CASRQGATSQGYTF. The DNA for the CDR3 is TGTGCCAGCAGGCAGGGGGCGACGTCTCAGGGCTACACCTTC. The full variable domain, its missing parts supplied by reference TRBV2 and TRBJ1-2, is EPEVTQTPSHQVTQMGQEVILRCVPISNHLYFYWYRQILGQKVEFLVSFYNNEISEKSEIFDDQFSVERPDGSNFTLKIRSTKLEDSAMYFCASRQGATSQGYTFGSGTRLTVV.

The chain joins TRBV28 to TRBJ1-5; D uncertain. Germline V gene lookup returns CDR1 MDHEN and CDR2 SYDVKM. The CDR3 covers 12 residues. V was clipped by 11 bases and J by 2 bases, with 10 bases between them. CDR3: CAAFQGNQPQHF. The CDR3 DNA reads as TGTGCCGCGTTTCAGGGCAATCAGCCCCAGCATTTT.